These T cell receptor beta chains were read from a single sample in a study of blood T cells in healthy people across ages. MiXCR, run by TCRdb on the 5' RACE reads, gives a single entry per CDR3 protein. The sample shows a few hundred thousand distinct CDR3 sequences, approximately 25% of them seen only once. Source material: blood. Receptors were obtained from a woman in her seventies in good health. The CDR3 runs from the conserved cysteine through the conserved F or W. D genes are given only for firm matches. Expanded clones are given a class, and other clones once, few, many or no size at all.

TRBV10-2	TRBD2	few	TRBJ2-5	TGCGCCAGCAGCGGACTAGCGGGGAAGAAGAGACCCCAGTACTTC	CASSGLAGKKRPQYF
TRBV12-3/TRBV12-4	-	-	TRBJ1-1	TGTGCCAGCAGTTTACGGGGGCCCGACACTGAAGCTTTCTTT	CASSLRGPDTEAFF
TRBV12-3/TRBV12-4	-	-	TRBJ1-5	TGTGCCAGCAGTTTCGTAGTAGGTTTTCCCGATCAGCCCCAGCATTTT	CASSFVVGFPDQPQHF
TRBV12-3/TRBV12-4	-	many	TRBJ2-5	TGTGCCAGCAGCTTAGTAGAGACCCAGTACTTC	CASSLVETQYF
TRBV20-1	TRBD1	-	TRBJ2-5	TGCAGTGCTAGAGAGGTCGGCACAGGGGAAGAGACCCAGTACTTC	CSAREVGTGEETQYF
TRBV14	-	-	TRBJ1-6	TGTGCCAGCAGCCAAGTATCGGGTTCACCCCTCCACTTT	CASSQVSGSPLHF
TRBV10-3	TRBD1	-	TRBJ2-1	TGTGCCGCACAGGGGGACAATGAGCAGTTCTTC	CAAQGDNEQFF
TRBV6-2/TRBV6-3	TRBD1	-	TRBJ1-1	TGTGCCAGCAGTTACTCGATTGTAGGACAGGACACTGAAGCTTTCTTT	CASSYSIVGQDTEAFF
TRBV30	-	-	TRBJ1-1	TGTGCCTGGTCCCGACGGGCGGAAGCTTTCTTT	CAWSRRAEAFF
TRBV5-1	TRBD1	-	TRBJ1-2	TGCGCCAGCGGCGTGGGGACAGGGTACTATGGCTACACCTTC	CASGVGTGYYGYTF
TRBV27	TRBD1	-	TRBJ2-7	TGTGCCAGCAGTTTATCTACTACAGGGGCTGAGCAGTACTTC	CASSLSTTGAEQYF
TRBV4-3	-	few	TRBJ2-1	TGCGCCAGCAGCCAAGTACATGGCGATGAGCAGTTCTTC	CASSQVHGDEQFF
TRBV20-1	-	-	TRBJ1-5	TGCAGTGCTAGAGGCGGTAGTGGGAGCAATCAGCCCCAGCATTTT	CSARGGSGSNQPQHF
TRBV7-9	-	-	TRBJ1-1	TGTGCCAGCAGCTTACTTGATCGTGAAGCTTTCTTT	CASSLLDREAFF
TRBV7-2	-	-	TRBJ1-2	TGTGCCAGCAGCCAAGATTGGGGACGTTATGGCTACACCTTC	CASSQDWGRYGYTF
TRBV7-6	-	-	TRBJ2-2	TGTGCCAGCAGCCCTCTTGGACTGGGTATAGACACCGGGGAGCTGTTTTTT	CASSPLGLGIDTGELFF
TRBV4-1	-	-	TRBJ2-7	TGCGCCAGCAGCCAAGAGCGGGGCGAGCAGTACTTC	CASSQERGEQYF
TRBV24-1	-	few	TRBJ1-1	TGTGCCACCAGTGATTTGCTCAGCCCAGCTAATGCAAAAACAATGAACACTGAAGCTTTCTTT	CATSDLLSPANAKTMNTEAFF
TRBV7-3	-	few	TRBJ1-1	TGTGCCAGCAGCTTAATCGGCGATCACACTGAAGCTTTCTTT	CASSLIGDHTEAFF